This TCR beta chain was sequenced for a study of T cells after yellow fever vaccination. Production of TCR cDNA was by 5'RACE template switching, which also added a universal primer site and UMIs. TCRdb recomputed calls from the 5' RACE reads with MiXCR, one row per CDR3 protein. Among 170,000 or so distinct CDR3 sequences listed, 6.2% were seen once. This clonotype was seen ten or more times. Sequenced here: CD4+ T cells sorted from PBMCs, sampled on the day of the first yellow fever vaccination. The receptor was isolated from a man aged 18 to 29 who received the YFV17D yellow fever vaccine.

CDR3 in DNA: TGCGCCAGCAGCCAAGGGTCGCAGGGAAATTCACCCCTCCACTTT. Encoded protein: CASSQGSQGNSPLHF. The chain has TRBV4-3 and TRBJ1-6, with a weak D call TRBD1 (5 bases). CDR3 length: 15 residues. Germline lookup yields CDR1 LGHNA and CDR2 YSLEER. Trimming took 1 base from V and 7 from J, leaving 11 bases between them.